This passage covers 31 T cell receptor beta chains from one sample sequenced in a study of T-cell reconstitution after alpha-beta-depleted transplantation in children. Unique molecular identifiers were used in preparing the TCRbeta library. One entry per CDR3 protein, called by TCRdb with MiXCR from the PCR reads. The table has more than 200,000 distinct CDR3 sequences, about a quarter seen once. The source material was PBMCs, sampled before TCRalphabeta/CD19-depleted stem cell transplant. These receptors came from a girl aged 2 to 10 with Fanconi anemia, due to receive a stem cell transplant.

The CDR3 spells CSARASQGWETQYF. For the CDR3, the DNA is TGCAGTGCTAGAGCCTCCCAGGGGTGGGAGACCCAGTACTTC. This chain uses TRBV20-1 with TRBJ2-5, with D perhaps TRBD1 (6 bases). The CDR3 extends over 14 amino acids. Germline assignment: CDR1 DFQATT and CDR2 SNEGSKA (reference sequence). V gave up 1 base and J gave up 5 bases, with 14 bases separating them.

There are a few counts of this clonotype. The V call is TRBV20-1, the J call TRBJ1-2, with 9 bases that match TRBD1. Germline-derived CDR1 and CDR2 are DFQATT and SNEGSKA (reference sequence). Trimming removed 0 bases from V and 0 bases from J; junction bases left unmatched: 14. This CDR3 spans 19 amino acids. The CDR3 sequence is CSAREDRGLRLEANYGYTF. CDR3 nucleotide sequence: TGCAGTGCTAGAGAGGACAGGGGACTCAGGCTAGAAGCTAACTATGGCTACACCTTC.

V usage is TRBV28 and J usage is TRBJ1-6; D call uncertain. The CDR3 runs to 15 residues. CDR1 is MDHEN, CDR2 SYDVKM, per germline. Trimming removed 3 bases from V and 6 bases from J, with 12 bases in between. In DNA form, the CDR3 reads TGTGCCAGCAGTTTTGGGGTACGGGGTAATTCACCCCTCCACTTT. Translating gives CASSFGVRGNSPLHF.

This clonotype was seen only a few times. J is TRBJ2-1 and V is TRBV7-2; D is possibly TRBD2 (7 bases). The length of the CDR3 is 16 residues. CDR1 and CDR2 (germline): SGHTA, FQGNSA. V shed 3 bases and J shed 0 bases, with 12 bases lying between them. The CDR3 is CASSFAGAGSYNEQFF. Here the CDR3 DNA reads TGTGCCAGCAGCTTCGCGGGGGCTGGCTCCTACAATGAGCAGTTCTTC.

This clonotype was counted a few times. The chain recombines TRBV20-1 with TRBJ2-6, with D perhaps matching TRBD1 or TRBD2 (6 bases each). Germline loops: CDR1 DFQATT, CDR2 SNEGSKA (reference sequence). This CDR3 comprises 14 residues. The V gene lost 8 bases and the J gene lost 4 bases, with 15 bases spanning the gap. The CDR3 loop reads CSTIGGRGANVLTF. The CDR3 bases are TGCAGTACAATTGGGGGGCGCGGGGCCAACGTCCTGACTTTC.

V usage is TRBV28 and J usage is TRBJ2-7; D may be TRBD1 (6 bases). From germline, CDR1 is MDHEN and CDR2 SYDVKM. Trimming removed 5 bases from V and 2 bases from J, with 10 bases in between. The CDR3 runs 13 residues. CDR3 sequence reads: CASSRQVAYEQYF. CDR3 bases: TGTGCCAGCAGTCGACAGGTAGCCTACGAGCAGTACTTC.

On this clonotype itself: Sequence at one end of the junction differs from germline and may be a read error. The rearrangement links TRBV28 to TRBJ2-1; no firm D call. There are 12 residues in the CDR3. Germline V gives CDR1 MDHEN, CDR2 SYDVKM. CDR3 in amino acids: CASSPSYNEEFF. CDR3 nucleotides: TGTGCCAGCAGTCCCTCATACAATGAGGAGTTCTTC.

The sample holds many counts of this clonotype. The rearrangement joins TRBV7-9 to TRBJ2-3; possible D gene TRBD2, 6 bases. Germline CDR1 reads SEHNR; CDR2 reads FQNEAQ (reference sequence). The ends were cut back, 1 base at V and 4 bases at J, with 24 bases in the middle. The CDR3 loop spans 19 amino acids. CDR3 sequence: CASSLGYTGAGQDPDTQYF. DNA for the CDR3: TGTGCCAGCAGCTTAGGATATACGGGAGCAGGGCAGGATCCAGATACGCAGTATTTT.

This clonotype was detected many times. V is TRBV28 and J is TRBJ2-3, with D tentatively TRBD1 (6 bases). This CDR3 is 15 amino acids long. Germline V gene lookup returns CDR1 MDHEN and CDR2 SYDVKM. Trimming cost V 6 bases and J 4 bases, with 17 bases left between them. CDR3 nucleotide sequence: TGTGCCAGCAGAGCCGGGCAGGGGAACGCAGATACGCAGTATTTT. It translates to CASRAGQGNADTQYF.

This clonotype was observed at least ten times. The V call is TRBV29-1, the J call TRBJ2-1; D is unresolved. Between the trimmed V and J ends, which lost 4 bases and 5 bases, there was a span of 6 bases. Looked up from germline, CDR1 is SQVTM and CDR2 is ANQGSEA. The CDR3 is 11 amino acids. The CDR3 sequence is CSVGRHNEQFF. The CDR3 region has the DNA TGCAGCGTTGGGCGACACAATGAGCAGTTCTTC.

The chain recombines TRBV20-1 with TRBJ1-1; 7 nucleotides align to TRBD1. Trimming removed 6 bases from V and 0 bases from J; junction bases left unmatched: 13. The CDR3 extends over 16 amino acids. Per the germline V gene, CDR1 is DFQATT and CDR2 is SNEGSKA (reference sequence). The DNA of the CDR3 is TGCAGTGCGACGGACAGGTCAACGATCCTGAACACTGAAGCTTTCTTT. Translation gives CSATDRSTILNTEAFF.

This clonotype has more than one count but fewer than ten. The rearrangement links TRBV28 to TRBJ2-2; D perhaps matches TRBD1 (6 bases). Per the germline V gene, CDR1 is MDHEN and CDR2 is SYDVKM. The V and J ends lost 8 bases and 0 bases respectively, with 13 bases between them. The CDR3 contains 15 residues. This CDR3 is CASGEGHTNTGELFF. As DNA, the CDR3 is TGTGCCAGCGGAGAGGGACACACGAACACCGGGGAGCTGTTTTTT.

This sequence joins TRBV5-1 and TRBJ1-1; a possible D gene is TRBD1 (6 bases). The CDR3 runs to 17 residues. Trimming took 5 bases from V and 0 from J, leaving 20 bases between them. Germline CDR1 and CDR2: SGHRS and YFSETQ. CDR3 nucleotide sequence: TGCGCCAGCAGTCGGGCAGGGGTGATGTTAATGAACACTGAAGCTTTCTTT. It yields the protein CASSRAGVMLMNTEAFF.

This sequence joins TRBV11-2 and TRBJ2-6, with D tentatively TRBD1 (5 bases). The germline gives CDR1 SGHAT, CDR2 FQNNGV. The V end was cut by 4 bases, the J end by 4 bases, with 11 bases between. This CDR3 spans 15 amino acids. The CDR3 spells CASSSGSSGANVLTF. The CDR3, as DNA: TGTGCCAGCAGCTCAGGGTCGAGCGGGGCCAACGTCCTGACTTTC.

There are a few counts of this clonotype. The chain links TRBV20-1 to TRBJ1-5; maybe TRBD1 (5 bases). Trimming pared 5 bases from V and 7 bases from J, leaving 12 bases between. Per the germline V gene, CDR1 is DFQATT and CDR2 is SNEGSKA (reference sequence). The CDR3 sequence is 12 residues long. This chain's CDR3 is CSALGEIQPQHF. CDR3 DNA sequence: TGCAGTGCTTTAGGGGAAATCCAGCCCCAGCATTTT.

This clonotype has only one observation. The genes are TRBV29-1 and TRBJ2-1; 11 bases match TRBD2. CDR3 length equals 14 residues. The trim removed 7 bases at V and 4 bases at J, leaving 6 bases unmatched. Germline CDR1 and CDR2: SQVTM and ANQGSEA. The CDR3 reads CSGLGLAGYNEQFF. DNA of the CDR3: TGCAGCGGCCTTGGACTAGCGGGTTACAATGAGCAGTTCTTC.

In its sample, this clonotype was seen many times. The rearrangement links TRBV5-1 to TRBJ1-6; D perhaps matches TRBD1 (5 bases). CDR3 length: 10 residues. Germline loops: CDR1 SGHRS, CDR2 YFSETQ. V dropped 8 bases and J dropped 9 bases, with 6 bases sitting between them. This CDR3 reads CARQGSPLHF. Written as DNA, the CDR3 is TGCGCCAGGCAGGGTTCACCCCTCCACTTT.

This chain uses TRBV23-1 with TRBJ2-2; TRBD1 matches 8 bases. TRBV23-1 is flagged as an ORF with uncertain function. Unmatched junction bases numbered 6, after V lost 0 bases and J lost 3 bases. The CDR3 spans 17 residues. For the CDR3, the DNA is TGCGCCAGCAGTCAATCCGGACAGGGTCGGGACACCGGGGAGCTGTTTTTT. Encoded protein: CASSQSGQGRDTGELFF.

This clonotype was counted a few times. The chain carries TRBV20-1 and TRBJ2-1, with TRBD2 as a possible D gene (6 bases). The CDR3 covers 16 residues. Deletions cut 3 bases from V and 5 bases from J, with 20 bases between. CDR1 is DFQATT, CDR2 SNEGSKA, per germline (reference sequence). As DNA, the CDR3 is TGCAGTGCTAGTCCTACCCTGTACCGACTAGACAATGAGCAGTTCTTC. As protein: CSASPTLYRLDNEQFF.

As to this clonotype: The junction differs from germline at one of its ends, possibly a read error. This chain connects TRBV29-1 to TRBJ2-1; possible D gene TRBD1, 5 bases. The length of the CDR3 is 10 residues. Germline V gives CDR1 SQVTM, CDR2 ANQGSEA. DNA of the CDR3: TGCAGCGGGGGCTACGATGAGCAGTTCTTC. Protein product: CSGGYDEQFF.

This clonotype was seen many times. This chain links TRBV12-3 or TRBV12-4 with TRBJ2-7; 8 positions match TRBD1. Trimming took 3 bases from V and 3 from J; bases not matched to a gene: 4. This CDR3 has 14 residues. The CDR3 region has the DNA TGTGCCAGCAGTTTCAGGGGGCGCGACTACGAGCAGTACTTC. Translated: CASSFRGRDYEQYF.

This clonotype was seen many times. The DNA for the CDR3 is TGTGCCAGCAGCCCAGCCCTGCAAACAGATACGCAGTATTTT. Its protein is CASSPALQTDTQYF. J is TRBJ2-3 and V is TRBV7-3, with no clear D. CDR3 length equals 14 residues. V lost 5 bases to trimming and J lost 3 bases, with 12 bases between them. The germline CDR1 and CDR2 sequences are SGHTA and FQGTGA.

This clonotype showed up many times. CDR3 in amino acids: CASSSISADTQYF. CDR3 nucleotides: TGTGCCAGCAGCTCCATCTCGGCAGATACGCAGTATTTT. This chain uses TRBV7-2 with TRBJ2-3; the D is unclear. Trimming cost V 4 bases and J 4 bases, with 9 bases left between them. CDR1 is SGHTA, CDR2 FQGNSA, per germline. The CDR3 has 13 residues. The full variable domain, completed using reference TRBV7-2 and TRBJ2-3, is GAGVSQSPSNKVTEKGKDVELRCDPISGHTALYWYRQSLGQGLEFLIYFQGNSAPDKSGLPSDRFSAERTGGSVSTLTIQRTQQEDSAVYLCASSSISADTQYFGPGTRLTVL.

This rearrangement joins TRBV12-3 or TRBV12-4 to TRBJ2-7; 8 bases are shared with TRBD1. The CDR3 length is 15 residues. V was clipped by 2 bases and J by 7 bases; unmatched bases: 10. CDR3 sequence reads: CASSLRQGAGREQYF. For the CDR3, the DNA is TGTGCCAGCAGTTTAAGGCAGGGGGCGGGAAGGGAGCAGTACTTC.

The CDR3 nucleotides read TGCGCCAGCAGTGCAACAGGGGACACCGGGGAGCTGTTTTTT. Translated, it gives CASSATGDTGELFF. The chain is built from TRBV10-2 and TRBJ2-2, with 7 bases fitting TRBD1. V lost 4 bases, J lost 3 bases, and 2 bases stayed unmatched. The CDR3 runs 14 residues. Germline CDR1 reads WSHSY; CDR2 reads SAAADI.

This clonotype was found many times. This rearrangement joins TRBV12-3 or TRBV12-4 to TRBJ1-5, with D unresolved. This CDR3 comprises 16 residues. V was clipped by 4 bases and J by 4 bases, with 17 bases between them. The CDR3 DNA is TGTGCCAGCAGTTCCCTCTCGTGGGGTCTAAATCAGCCCCAGCATTTT. Its translation: CASSSLSWGLNQPQHF.

The V and J genes are TRBV12-3 or TRBV12-4 and TRBJ2-7; 9 bases line up with TRBD2. Trimming took 6 bases from V and 2 from J; bases not matched to a gene: 8. This CDR3 is 15 amino acids long. The CDR3: CASRESSGAAYEQYF. CDR3 DNA sequence: TGTGCCAGCAGAGAATCTAGCGGGGCGGCCTACGAGCAGTACTTC.

The genes are TRBV20-1 and TRBJ2-1, with 7 bases identical to TRBD2. The CDR3 has 15 residues. Looked up from germline, CDR1 is DFQATT and CDR2 is SNEGSKA (reference sequence). V dropped 1 base and J dropped 2; count of bases not matched to a gene: 5. The DNA of the CDR3 is TGCAGTGCTAGAGGCCTAGGACTAGCCTACAATGAGCAGTTCTTC. It yields the protein CSARGLGLAYNEQFF.

This clonotype has at least ten counts. The chain employs TRBV11-2 and TRBJ2-7; a weak D match, TRBD1 (5 bases). The CDR3 contains 13 residues. Per germline, CDR1 SGHAT and CDR2 FQNNGV. V was cut by 2 bases and J by 6 bases, with 11 bases left in between. CDR3 DNA sequence: TGTGCCAGCAGCTTATCAGGGCCGGGCGAGCAGTACTTC. Amino acids: CASSLSGPGEQYF.

The chain uses TRBV20-1 and TRBJ2-5, with 11 bases identical to TRBD2. V trimming: 1 base; J trimming: 2 bases; junction bases outside the gene matches: 12. In germline, CDR1 is DFQATT, CDR2 SNEGSKA (reference sequence). The CDR3 totals 18 residues. DNA of the CDR3: TGCAGTGCTAGAGGGACATATGAGCTAGCGGGGGGTCAAGAGACCCAGTACTTC. Encoded protein: CSARGTYELAGGQETQYF.

This clonotype showed up just once. The chain joins TRBV20-1 to TRBJ1-5; the D is unclear. CDR1 is DFQATT and CDR2 is SNEGSKA in the germline V gene (reference sequence). Trimming removed 3 bases from V and 0 bases from J, with 12 bases in between. The CDR3 spans 15 residues. CDR3 in DNA: TGCAGTGCTAGCGTTGGCCCTTATAGCAATCAGCCCCAGCATTTT. Encoded protein: CSASVGPYSNQPQHF.